Sequencing of this TCR beta chain was carried out in a study of T-cell reconstitution after alpha-beta-depleted transplantation in children. Study-level points and caveats: Elevated TCRbeta diversity at day 60 was traced, in some patients, to surviving recipient T cells and thymic progenitors.

V was shortened by 0 bases and J by 3 bases, with 5 bases between the two germline ends. The CDR3 totals 13 residues. Molecular barcoding with unique molecular identifiers was used for the TCRbeta library. TCRdb reprocessed the PCR reads via MiXCR and lists one record per CDR3 protein. This table has about 580,000 distinct CDR3 sequences, over 20% appearing once. This clonotype was seen more than once but under ten times. Its antigen is as yet unknown. The input for sequencing was PBMCs, taken before TCRalphabeta/CD19-depleted stem cell transplant. The sequence derives from a boy younger than two with Wiskott-Aldrich syndrome, due to receive a stem cell transplant. The genes are TRBV12-3 or TRBV12-4 and TRBJ2-5; D not certain. CDR3 in amino acids: CASSLAQKETQYF. CDR3 nucleotide sequence: TGTGCCAGCAGTTTAGCCCAAAAAGAGACCCAGTACTTC.